The 11 T cell receptor beta chains below come from one sample, sequenced in a study of blood T cell repertoires in COVID-19. Data came from immunoSEQ multiplex PCR; TCRdb stores just in-frame clones and leaves some out. The table lists about 100,000 clones, over 85% of them singletons. Material: peripheral blood. The receptors come from a human donor with COVID-19, enrolled during active disease. The donor label of this sample is uncertain.

The CDR3 DNA reads TGTGCCAGCAGCGCAGGGGCTGGAAACACCATATATTTT. Amino acid sequence: CASSAGAGNTIYF. The V call is TRBV9, the J call TRBJ1-3; D perhaps matches TRBD1 (6 bases). Trimming left V 3 bases short and J 2 bases short, with 6 bases between. Germline assignment: CDR1 SGDLS and CDR2 YYNGEE. The CDR3 contains 13 residues.

The V call is TRBV9, the J call TRBJ2-5; 9 bases align to TRBD2. Trimming took 6 bases from V and 5 from J; bases not matched to a gene: 11. Germline CDR1 and CDR2: SGDLS and YYNGEE. The CDR3 extends over 15 amino acids. In DNA, the CDR3 is TGTGCCAGCACCCGTAGCGGGAGTGAGGCGGAGACCCAGTACTTC. Its protein product is CASTRSGSEAETQYF.

V and J are TRBV30 and TRBJ1-1; tentatively, D is TRBD1 (5 bases). Deletions cut 1 base from V and 1 base from J, with 7 bases between. CDR3 length: 13 amino acids. The germline CDR1 and CDR2 sequences are GTSNPN and SVGIG (reference sequence). DNA for the CDR3: TGTGCCTGGAGTGAACAGGAGAACACTGAAGCTTTCTTT. Translating gives CAWSEQENTEAFF.

This chain connects TRBV19 to TRBJ1-1, with unresolved D. V was clipped by 2 bases and J by 5 bases, with 9 bases between them. The CDR3 loop spans 13 amino acids. Germline V gene lookup returns CDR1 LNHDA and CDR2 SQIVND (reference sequence). The CDR3 spells CASSIRGWTEAFF. CDR3 nucleotide sequence: TGTGCCAGTAGTATACGAGGGTGGACTGAAGCTTTCTTT.

This clone has a single count. This rearrangement joins TRBV7-9 to TRBJ1-1; 9 bases map to TRBD1. V shed 4 bases, J shed 2 bases, and the junction held 8 bases outside the gene matches. Germline lookup yields CDR1 SEHNR and CDR2 FQNEAQ (reference sequence). The CDR3 loop spans 16 amino acids. The CDR3: CASSSKAGQGNTEAFF. In DNA, the CDR3 is TGTGCCAGCAGCTCAAAAGCGGGACAGGGTAACACTGAAGCTTTCTTT. Filled out from reference TRBV7-9 and TRBJ1-1, the complete variable domain reads DTGVSQNPRHKITKRGQNVTFRCDPISEHNRLYWYRQTLGQGPEFLTYFQNEAQLEKSRLLSDRFSAERPKGSFSTLEIQRTEQGDSAMYLCASSSKAGQGNTEAFFGQGTRLTVV.

V gene TRBV10-3 combines with J gene TRBJ1-3; D remains unclear. CDR1 and CDR2 (germline): ENHRY, SYGVKD. The V gene lost 4 bases and the J gene lost 0 bases, with 16 bases spanning the gap. The CDR3 spans 17 residues. CDR3 protein: CAISAWEGGRSGNTIYF. CDR3 DNA: TGTGCCATCAGTGCTTGGGAGGGCGGCCGCTCTGGAAACACCATATATTTT.

This clone was seen just once. CDR3 sequence reads: CAISADLGETQYF. The DNA of the CDR3 is TGTGCCATCAGTGCGGACTTGGGAGAGACCCAGTACTTC. V is TRBV10-3 and J is TRBJ2-5, with D maybe TRBD2 (5 bases). CDR3 length: 13 amino acids. The V end lost 4 bases, the J end lost 4 bases, and 10 bases lay between the germline ends. Per the germline V gene, CDR1 is ENHRY and CDR2 is SYGVKD.

This clone has just one count. CDR3 amino acids: CASSAEGGMNTEAFF. CDR3 in DNA: TGTGCCAGCAGCGCGGAAGGGGGAATGAACACTGAAGCTTTCTTT. The rearrangement joins TRBV9 to TRBJ1-1; D might be TRBD1 (6 bases). V lost 3 bases and J 0 bases, leaving 12 bases between the germline ends. This CDR3 comprises 15 residues. Per the germline V gene, CDR1 is SGDLS and CDR2 is YYNGEE.

V usage is TRBV5-1 and J usage is TRBJ2-3; possible D gene TRBD2, 7 bases. CDR1 and CDR2 from the germline V gene are SGHRS and YFSETQ. The CDR3 runs 17 residues. V was clipped by 4 bases and J by 2 bases, with 20 bases between them. CDR3 protein: CASSQGRALSDTDTQYF. CDR3 DNA sequence: TGCGCCAGCAGCCAGGGGAGGGCCCTCTCTGACACAGATACGCAGTATTTT.

The chain employs TRBV28 and TRBJ1-5; 7 bases line up with TRBD1. V lost 5 bases, J lost 7 bases, and 8 bases stayed unmatched. CDR3 size: 14 residues. The germline V gene has CDR1 MDHEN and CDR2 SYDVKM. The CDR3 reads CASSGNRGWQPQHF. The CDR3 DNA follows: TGTGCCAGCAGTGGAAACAGGGGCTGGCAGCCCCAGCATTTT. The variable domain in full, with the rest retrieved from reference TRBV28 and TRBJ1-5, is DVKVTQSSRYLVKRTGEKVFLECVQDMDHENMFWYRQDPGLGLRLIYFSYDVKMKEKGDIPEGYSVSREKKERFSLILESASTNQTSMYLCASSGNRGWQPQHFGDGTRLSIL.

The rearrangement links TRBV7-8 to TRBJ2-7; D ambiguous. This CDR3 has 14 amino acids. V was pared by 0 bases and J by 2 bases, with 8 bases between. The V gene's germline CDR1 is SGHVS and CDR2 FQNEAQ. The CDR3 protein is CASSLAGGTYEQYF. The CDR3 DNA reads as TGTGCCAGCAGCTTAGCCGGCGGCACCTACGAGCAGTACTTC.